Here is one TCR beta chain with its context. Its antigen is currently unknown. An end of the junction does not agree with germline; a read error may underlie this. Treatment: 15 to 20 received Ad26.COV2.S at low or high dose, single or two shots; 5 received placebo; per-sample allocation not given. Sampling was done on day 63 after the first vaccine or placebo injection. This record comes from a study of Ad26.COV2.S vaccination and SARS-CoV-2 variants. Study context: As a participant in COV1001, the donor was in the Ad26.COV2.S trial arm.

This CDR3 is built from 14 residues. CDR1 and CDR2 from the germline V gene are SGHRS and YFSETQ. General study findings and limits: Vaccinees showed greater spike-specific TCR breadth than placebo recipients.

Here immunoSEQ multiplex PCR was the method, and the copy in TCRdb shows in-frame clones only, minus some. The sample contains some 350,000 clones, about 90% of which appear only once. The starting material was peripheral blood, obtained in a trial of Ad26.COV2.S vaccine versus placebo. The rearrangement joins TRBV5-1 to TRBJ1-1, with D unclear. The receptor comes from a person between 18 and 65 years old who received the Ad26.COV2.S COVID-19 vaccine or a placebo. Here the CDR3 DNA reads TGCGCGAGCAGAGCAATACCTGTGGACACTGAAGCTTTCTTT. It translates to CASRAIPVDTEAFF.